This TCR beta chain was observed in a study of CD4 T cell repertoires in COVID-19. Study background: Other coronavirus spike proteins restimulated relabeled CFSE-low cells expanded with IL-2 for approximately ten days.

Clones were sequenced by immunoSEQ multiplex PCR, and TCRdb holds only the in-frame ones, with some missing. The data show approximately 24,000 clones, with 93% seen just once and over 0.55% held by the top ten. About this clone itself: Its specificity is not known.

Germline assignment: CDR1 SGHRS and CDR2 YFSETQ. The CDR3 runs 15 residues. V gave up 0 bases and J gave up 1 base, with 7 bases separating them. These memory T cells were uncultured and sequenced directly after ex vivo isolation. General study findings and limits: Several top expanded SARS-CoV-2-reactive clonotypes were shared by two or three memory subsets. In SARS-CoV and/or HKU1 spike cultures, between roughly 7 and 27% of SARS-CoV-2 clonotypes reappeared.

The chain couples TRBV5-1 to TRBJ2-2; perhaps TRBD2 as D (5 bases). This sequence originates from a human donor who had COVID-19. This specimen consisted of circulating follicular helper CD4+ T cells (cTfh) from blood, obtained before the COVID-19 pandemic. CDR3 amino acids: CASSLDGLNTGELFF. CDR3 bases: TGCGCCAGCAGCTTGGATGGACTGAACACCGGGGAGCTGTTTTTT.